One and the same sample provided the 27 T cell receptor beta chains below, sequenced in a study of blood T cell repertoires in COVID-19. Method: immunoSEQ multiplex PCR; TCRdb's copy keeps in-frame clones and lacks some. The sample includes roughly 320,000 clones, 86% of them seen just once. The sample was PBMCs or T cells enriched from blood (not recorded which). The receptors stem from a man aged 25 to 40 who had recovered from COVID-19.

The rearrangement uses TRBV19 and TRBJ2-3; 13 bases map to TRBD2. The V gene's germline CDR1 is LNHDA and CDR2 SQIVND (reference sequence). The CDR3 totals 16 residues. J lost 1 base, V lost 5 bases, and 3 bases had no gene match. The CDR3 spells CASSVTSGRGTDTQYF. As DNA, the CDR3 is TGTGCCAGTAGTGTAACTAGCGGGAGGGGCACAGATACGCAGTATTTT.

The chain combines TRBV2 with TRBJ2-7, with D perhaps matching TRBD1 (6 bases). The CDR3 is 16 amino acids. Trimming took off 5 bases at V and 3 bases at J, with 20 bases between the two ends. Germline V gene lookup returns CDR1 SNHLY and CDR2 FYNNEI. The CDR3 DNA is TGTGCCAGCAGTCCAGGGGTGGGCAGGGGTCGCTACGAGCAGTACTTC. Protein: CASSPGVGRGRYEQYF.

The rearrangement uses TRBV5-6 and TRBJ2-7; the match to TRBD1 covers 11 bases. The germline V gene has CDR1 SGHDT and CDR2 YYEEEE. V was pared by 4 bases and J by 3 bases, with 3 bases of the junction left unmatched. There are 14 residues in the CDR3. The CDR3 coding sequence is TGTGCCAGCAGCACCGGGACAGGGGGCTACGAGCAGTACTTC. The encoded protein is CASSTGTGGYEQYF.

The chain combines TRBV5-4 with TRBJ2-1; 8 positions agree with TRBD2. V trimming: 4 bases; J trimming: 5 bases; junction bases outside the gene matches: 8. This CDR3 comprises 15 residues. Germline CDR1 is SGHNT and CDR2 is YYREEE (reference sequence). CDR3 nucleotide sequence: TGTGCCAGCAGCGAGCTTCAAGCGGGGGACAATGAGCAGTTCTTC. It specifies CASSELQAGDNEQFF.

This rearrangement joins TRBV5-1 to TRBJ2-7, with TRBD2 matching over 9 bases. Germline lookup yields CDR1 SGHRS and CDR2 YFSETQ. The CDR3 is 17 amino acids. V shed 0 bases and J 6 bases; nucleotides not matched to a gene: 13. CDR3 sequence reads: CASSLGPLSGSSVEQYF. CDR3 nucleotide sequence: TGCGCCAGCAGCTTGGGGCCCCTTAGCGGGAGTAGCGTCGAGCAGTACTTC.

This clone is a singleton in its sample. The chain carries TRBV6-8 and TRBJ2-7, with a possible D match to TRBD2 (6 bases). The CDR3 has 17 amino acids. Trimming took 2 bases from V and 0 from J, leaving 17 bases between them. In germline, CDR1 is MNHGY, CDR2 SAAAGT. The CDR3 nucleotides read TGTGCCAGCAGTTACCCCCCGCTCCGGGACTCCTCCTACGAGCAGTACTTC. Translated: CASSYPPLRDSSYEQYF.

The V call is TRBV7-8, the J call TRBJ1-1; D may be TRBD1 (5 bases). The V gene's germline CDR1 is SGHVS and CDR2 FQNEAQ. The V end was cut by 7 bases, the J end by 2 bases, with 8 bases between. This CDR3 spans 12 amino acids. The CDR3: CASTQGNTEAFF. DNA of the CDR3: TGTGCCAGCACTCAGGGAAACACTGAAGCTTTCTTT.

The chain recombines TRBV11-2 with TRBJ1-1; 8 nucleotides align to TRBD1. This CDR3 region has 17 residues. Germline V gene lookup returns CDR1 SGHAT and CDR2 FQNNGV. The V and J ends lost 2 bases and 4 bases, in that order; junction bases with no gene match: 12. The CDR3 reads CASSLPTVRGRGTEAFF. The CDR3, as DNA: TGTGCCAGCAGCTTACCTACAGTCAGGGGGCGAGGCACTGAAGCTTTCTTT.

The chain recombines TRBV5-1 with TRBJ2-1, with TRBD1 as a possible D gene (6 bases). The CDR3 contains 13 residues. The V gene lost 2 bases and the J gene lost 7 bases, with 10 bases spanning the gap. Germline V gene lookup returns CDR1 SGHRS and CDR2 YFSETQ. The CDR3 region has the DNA TGCGCCAGCAGCTTACAGGGTGGGAATGAGCAGTTCTTC. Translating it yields CASSLQGGNEQFF.

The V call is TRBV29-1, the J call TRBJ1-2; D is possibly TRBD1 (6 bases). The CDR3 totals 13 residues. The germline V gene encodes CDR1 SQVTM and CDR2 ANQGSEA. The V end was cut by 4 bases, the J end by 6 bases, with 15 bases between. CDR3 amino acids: CSVGQGKGDGYTF. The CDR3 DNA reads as TGCAGCGTTGGGCAGGGGAAAGGGGATGGCTACACCTTC.

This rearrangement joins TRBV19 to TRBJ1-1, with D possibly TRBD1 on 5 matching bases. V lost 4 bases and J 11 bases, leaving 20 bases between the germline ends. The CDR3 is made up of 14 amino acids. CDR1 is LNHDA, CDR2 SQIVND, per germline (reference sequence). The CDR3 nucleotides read TGTGCCAGTAGTACCTGGGACTCCCTCCAGGAGGCTTTCTTT. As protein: CASSTWDSLQEAFF.

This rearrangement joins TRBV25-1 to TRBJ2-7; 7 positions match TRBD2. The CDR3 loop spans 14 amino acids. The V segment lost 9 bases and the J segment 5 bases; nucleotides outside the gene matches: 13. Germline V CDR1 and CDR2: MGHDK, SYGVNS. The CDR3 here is CASTPLGGLDEQYF. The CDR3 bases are TGTGCCAGTACGCCTTTGGGAGGGCTCGACGAGCAGTACTTC.

Here the CDR3 DNA reads TGTGCCAGCAGCCGACAGGGGGCGGAATCTGGAAACACCATATATTTT. It is translated as CASSRQGAESGNTIYF. V and J are TRBV4-2 and TRBJ1-3; 10 nucleotides line up with TRBD1. From germline, CDR1 is LGHNA and CDR2 YNFKEQ. This CDR3 has 16 amino acids. Losses at the gene ends were 4 bases for V and 1 base for J; bases not matched to a gene: 4.

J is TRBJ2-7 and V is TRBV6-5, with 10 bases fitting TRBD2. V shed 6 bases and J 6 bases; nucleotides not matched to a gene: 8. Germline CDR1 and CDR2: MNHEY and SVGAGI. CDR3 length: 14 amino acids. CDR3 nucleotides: TGTGCCAGCAGGAGGACTAGCGGCCTTGCCGAGCAGTACTTC. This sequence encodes CASRRTSGLAEQYF.

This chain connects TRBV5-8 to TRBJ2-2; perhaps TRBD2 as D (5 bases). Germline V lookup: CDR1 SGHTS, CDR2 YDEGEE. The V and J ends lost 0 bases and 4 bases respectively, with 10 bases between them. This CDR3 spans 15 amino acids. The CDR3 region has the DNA TGTGCCAGCAGCTTGGGGAGGATGGGCACCGGGGAGCTGTTTTTT. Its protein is CASSLGRMGTGELFF.

The CDR3 is CASSPGRSANIQYF. CDR3 in DNA: TGTGCCAGCTCACCGGGGCGGTCCGCTAACATTCAGTACTTC. V gene TRBV18 combines with J gene TRBJ2-4, with a tentative D call TRBD1 (5 bases). Deletions cut 3 bases from V and 7 bases from J, with 13 bases between. The CDR3 sequence is 14 residues long. Looked up from germline, CDR1 is KGHSH and CDR2 is LQKENI. Using reference TRBV18 and TRBJ2-4 for the parts outside the CDR3, the full variable domain is NAGVMQNPRHLVRRRGQEARLRCSPMKGHSHVYWYRQLPEEGLKFMVYLQKENIIDESGMPKERFSAEFPKEGPSILRIQQVVRGDSAAYFCASSPGRSANIQYFGAGTRLSVL.

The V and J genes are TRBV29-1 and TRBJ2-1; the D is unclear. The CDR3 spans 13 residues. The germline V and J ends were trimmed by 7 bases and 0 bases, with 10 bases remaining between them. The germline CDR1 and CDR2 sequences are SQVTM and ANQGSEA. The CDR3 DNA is TGCAGCGCAGAAGTGAGCTCCTACAATGAGCAGTTCTTC. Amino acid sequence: CSAEVSSYNEQFF.

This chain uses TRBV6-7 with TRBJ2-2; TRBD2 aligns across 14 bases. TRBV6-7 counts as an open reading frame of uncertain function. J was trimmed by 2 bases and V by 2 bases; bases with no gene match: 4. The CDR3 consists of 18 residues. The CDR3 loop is CASSYKGLAGVNTGELFF. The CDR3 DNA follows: TGTGCCAGCAGTTACAAGGGACTAGCGGGAGTTAACACCGGGGAGCTGTTTTTT.

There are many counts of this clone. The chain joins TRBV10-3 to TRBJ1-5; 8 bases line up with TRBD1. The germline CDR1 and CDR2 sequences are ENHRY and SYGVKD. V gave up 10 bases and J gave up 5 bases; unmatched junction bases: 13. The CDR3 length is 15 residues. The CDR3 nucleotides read TGTGCCACCGCGGACAGGGAGGGTTCGGATCAGCCCCAGCATTTT. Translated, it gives CATADREGSDQPQHF.

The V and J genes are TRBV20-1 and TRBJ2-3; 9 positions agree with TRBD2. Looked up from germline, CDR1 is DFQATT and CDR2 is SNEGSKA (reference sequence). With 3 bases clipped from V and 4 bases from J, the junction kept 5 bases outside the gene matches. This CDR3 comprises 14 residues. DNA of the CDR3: TGCAGTGCTAGTTTAGCGGGGGAGGCAGATACGCAGTATTTT. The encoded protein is CSASLAGEADTQYF.

CDR3 bases: TGTGCCAGCAGCCCCGGACAGGGGTATAACTATGGCTACACCTTC. Protein sequence: CASSPGQGYNYGYTF. J is TRBJ1-2 and V is TRBV7-2, with 9 nucleotides matching TRBD1. The CDR3 is 15 residues long. V was pared by 5 bases and J by 1 base, with 5 bases of the junction left unmatched. Germline V gene data show CDR1 as SGHTA and CDR2 as FQGNSA.

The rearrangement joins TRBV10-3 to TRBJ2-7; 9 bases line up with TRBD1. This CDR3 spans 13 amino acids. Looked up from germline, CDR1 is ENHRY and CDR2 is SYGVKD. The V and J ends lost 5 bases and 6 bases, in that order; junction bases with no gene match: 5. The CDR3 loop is CAISSGQGIEQYF. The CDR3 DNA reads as TGTGCCATCAGTTCGGGACAGGGCATCGAGCAGTACTTC.

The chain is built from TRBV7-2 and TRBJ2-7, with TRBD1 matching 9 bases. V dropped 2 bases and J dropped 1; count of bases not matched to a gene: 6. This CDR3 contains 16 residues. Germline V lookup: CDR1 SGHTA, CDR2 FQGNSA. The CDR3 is CASSLMGQGLSYEQYF. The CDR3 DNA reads TGTGCCAGCAGCTTAATGGGACAGGGTTTATCCTACGAGCAGTACTTC.

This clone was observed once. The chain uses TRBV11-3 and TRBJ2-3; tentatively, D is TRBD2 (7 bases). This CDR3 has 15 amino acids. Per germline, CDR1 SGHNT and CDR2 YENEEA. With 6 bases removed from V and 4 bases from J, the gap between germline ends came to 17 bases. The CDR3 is CASSPLGAGADTQYF. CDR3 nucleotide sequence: TGTGCCAGCAGTCCGTTGGGGGCGGGAGCAGATACGCAGTATTTT. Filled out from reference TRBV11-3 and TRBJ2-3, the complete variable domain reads EAGVVQSPRYKIIEKKQPVAFWCNPISGHNTLYWYLQNLGQGPELLIRYENEEAVDDSQLPKDRFSAERLKGVDSTLKIQPAELGDSAVYLCASSPLGAGADTQYFGPGTRLTVL.

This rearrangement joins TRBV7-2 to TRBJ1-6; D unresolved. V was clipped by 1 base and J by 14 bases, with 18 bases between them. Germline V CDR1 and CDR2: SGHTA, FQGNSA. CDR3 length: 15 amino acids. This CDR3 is CASSLVPVNPRALHF. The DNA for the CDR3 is TGTGCCAGCAGCTTAGTCCCCGTTAACCCCCGGGCCCTCCACTTT.

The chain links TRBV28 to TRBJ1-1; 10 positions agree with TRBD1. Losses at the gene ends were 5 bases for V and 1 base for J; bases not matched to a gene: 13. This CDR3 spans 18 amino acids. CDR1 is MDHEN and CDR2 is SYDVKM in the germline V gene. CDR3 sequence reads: CASSESWTGGRGNTEAFF. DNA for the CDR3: TGTGCCAGCAGTGAAAGTTGGACAGGGGGTCGGGGGAACACTGAAGCTTTCTTT.

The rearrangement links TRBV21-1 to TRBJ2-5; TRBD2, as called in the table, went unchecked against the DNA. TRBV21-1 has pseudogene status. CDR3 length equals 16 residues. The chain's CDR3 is CASSKVSSGRQETQYF. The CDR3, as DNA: TGTGCCAGCAGCAAAGTTTCGAGCGGGAGGCAAGAGACCCAGTACTTC.